One and the same sample provided the 21 T cell receptor beta chains below, sequenced in a study of cytomegalovirus exposure and HLA in healthy donors. Only in-frame clones appear in the TCRdb table, and some are missing; sequencing was by immunoSEQ multiplex PCR. The sample carries roughly 330,000 clones, 75% to 90% recorded once. Sequenced input: PBMCs. The receptors derive from a woman in her 30s in good health and CMV-seropositive.

The chain couples TRBV5-4 to TRBJ2-5; D perhaps matches TRBD2 (6 bases). The CDR3 length is 14 residues. The germline gives CDR1 SGHNT, CDR2 YYREEE (reference sequence). The ends were cut back, 0 bases at V and 2 bases at J, with 8 bases in the middle. CDR3 sequence reads: CASSLGGLQETQYF. The DNA of the CDR3 is TGTGCCAGCAGCTTGGGGGGACTTCAAGAGACCCAGTACTTC.

The CDR3: CASSVGALGDGYTF. Written as DNA, the CDR3 is TGTGCCAGCAGCGTCGGCGCCCTAGGGGATGGCTACACCTTC. The gene calls are TRBV9 and TRBJ1-2; the D gene is possibly TRBD1 (5 bases). V lost 2 bases and J 6 bases, leaving 14 bases between the germline ends. The CDR3 covers 14 residues. The germline V gene has CDR1 SGDLS and CDR2 YYNGEE.

This sequence joins TRBV6-6 and TRBJ2-2, with 9 nucleotides matching TRBD1. The CDR3 extends over 14 amino acids. The ends lost 6 bases at V and 3 bases at J; junction bases unmatched: 2. Germline-derived CDR1 and CDR2 are MNHNY and SVGAGI (reference sequence). The CDR3 protein is CASRGTGHTGELFF. The CDR3 nucleotides read TGTGCCAGCAGGGGGACAGGGCACACCGGGGAGCTGTTTTTT.

The DNA for the CDR3 is TGTGCCATCAGTGAACGGTATAATGAAAAACTGTTTTTT. It translates to CAISERYNEKLFF. The chain employs TRBV10-3 and TRBJ1-4, with unresolved D. CDR3 length equals 13 residues. Germline CDR1 and CDR2: ENHRY and SYGVKD. V lost 3 bases and J 4 bases, leaving 6 bases between the germline ends.

This clone turned up a few times. The chain employs TRBV4-1 and TRBJ1-1, with D hard to call. Germline CDR1 is MGHRA and CDR2 is YSYEKL. The CDR3 has 16 amino acids. V gave up 0 bases and J gave up 11 bases, with 22 bases separating them. Written as DNA, the CDR3 is TGCGCCAGCAGCCAAGATCGAACCGGGAGGAGCATGGGTGCTTTCTTT. Its protein product is CASSQDRTGRSMGAFF.

The chain combines TRBV7-9 with TRBJ1-1; D remains ambiguous. Trimming stripped 1 base from V and 0 bases from J, with 9 bases between. This CDR3 is 15 amino acids long. Germline V CDR1 and CDR2: SEHNR, FQNEAQ (reference sequence). The CDR3 DNA sequence: TGTGCCAGCAGCTTAGGCGGCAGCTTGAACACTGAAGCTTTCTTT. Protein sequence: CASSLGGSLNTEAFF.

The J gene is TRBJ2-7, the V gene TRBV28; 8 bases map to TRBD2. The CDR3 has 13 residues. V was pared by 8 bases and J by 8 bases, with 11 bases of the junction left unmatched. The germline V gene encodes CDR1 MDHEN and CDR2 SYDVKM. CDR3 protein: CASPNASGSKQYF. In DNA, the CDR3 is TGTGCCAGCCCCAACGCCAGCGGGAGTAAGCAGTACTTC.

The V call is TRBV13, the J call TRBJ1-3; D not certain. The CDR3 runs to 14 residues. The ends were cut back, 3 bases at V and 0 bases at J, with 6 bases in the middle. Germline V gene data show CDR1 as PRHDT and CDR2 as FYEKMQ (reference sequence). The CDR3 region is CASSLGSSGNTIYF. CDR3 bases: TGTGCCAGCAGCTTGGGGAGCTCTGGAAACACCATATATTTT.

The CDR3 nucleotides are TGTGCCAGCAGCTACAGGGGGAACACAGGGGATACGCAGTATTTT. This gives the protein CASSYRGNTGDTQYF. This sequence joins TRBV7-9 and TRBJ2-3; 8 nucleotides line up with TRBD1. With V trimmed by 4 bases and J by 6 bases, 9 bases remained unmatched. Germline-derived CDR1 and CDR2 are SEHNR and FQNEAQ (reference sequence). The CDR3 runs to 15 residues.

The chain has TRBV9 and TRBJ2-5; the match to TRBD2 covers 12 bases. The junction had 5 bases not matched to a gene; V was cut back by 4 bases and J by 4 bases. The CDR3 is 15 residues long. Looked up from germline, CDR1 is SGDLS and CDR2 is YYNGEE. The CDR3 spells CASSSMTSGGETQYF. CDR3 sequence (DNA): TGTGCCAGCAGCTCTATGACTAGCGGGGGAGAGACCCAGTACTTC.

J is TRBJ1-5 and V is TRBV2; a possible D gene is TRBD1 (6 bases). The CDR3 has 16 residues. Germline values: CDR1 SNHLY, CDR2 FYNNEI. V was clipped by 4 bases and J by 1 base, with 14 bases between them. CDR3 coding DNA: TGTGCCAGCAGTGGAGGGGGGGCGGGAAGCAATCAGCCCCAGCATTTT. It translates to CASSGGGAGSNQPQHF. The complete variable domain, with remaining parts taken from reference TRBV2 and TRBJ1-5, reads EPEVTQTPSHQVTQMGQEVILRCVPISNHLYFYWYRQILGQKVEFLVSFYNNEISEKSEIFDDQFSVERPDGSNFTLKIRSTKLEDSAMYFCASSGGGAGSNQPQHFGDGTRLSIL.

This chain connects TRBV5-8 to TRBJ1-5; D remains ambiguous. Germline CDR1 is SGHTS and CDR2 is YDEGEE. This CDR3 contains 19 residues. V gave up 0 bases and J gave up 2 bases, with 21 bases separating them. This chain's CDR3 is CASSLEVGEVDFGNQPQHF. The CDR3 nucleotides read TGTGCCAGCAGCTTGGAAGTCGGGGAGGTGGATTTTGGCAATCAGCCCCAGCATTTT.

The rearrangement uses TRBV6-5 and TRBJ1-2; weak D call: TRBD1 (6 bases). V was trimmed by 7 bases and J by 4 bases, leaving 16 bases between them. CDR3 size: 14 residues. Germline V CDR1 and CDR2: MNHEY, SVGAGI. The DNA for the CDR3 is TGTGCCAGCAAAGGACAGCCGGAATCCTATGGCTACACCTTC. Translation: CASKGQPESYGYTF.

The chain uses TRBV19 and TRBJ2-7, with D perhaps being TRBD1 or TRBD2 (5 bases each). The CDR3 consists of 12 residues. Trimming left V 3 bases short and J 3 bases short, with 6 bases between. Germline V gene sequence: CDR1 LNHDA, CDR2 SQIVND (reference sequence). CDR3 residues: CASSMGDYEQYF. CDR3 coding DNA: TGTGCCAGTAGTATGGGGGACTACGAGCAGTACTTC.

Regarding this clone: One end of the junction fails to match germline, which may point to a read error. The CDR3 DNA reads TGCAGCGTAGAAGGGCACTACACGGACACTGAAGCTTTCTTT. Encoded protein: CSVEGHYTDTEAFF. This rearrangement joins TRBV29-1 to TRBJ1-1; D remains ambiguous. This CDR3 has 14 residues. From germline, CDR1 is SQVTM and CDR2 ANQGSEA.

The CDR3 coding sequence is TGTGCCAGCAGCCGCCTTACAGGCGTATCGAACACCGGGGAGCTGTTTTTT. Its protein is CASSRLTGVSNTGELFF. The V gene is TRBV7-3, the J gene TRBJ2-2, with a weak D call TRBD1 (5 bases). Trimming pared 5 bases from V and 0 bases from J, leaving 16 bases between. Per the germline V gene, CDR1 is SGHTA and CDR2 is FQGTGA. CDR3 size: 17 residues. The variable domain in full, with the rest retrieved from reference TRBV7-3 and TRBJ2-2, is GAGVSQTPSNKVTEKGKYVELRCDPISGHTALYWYRQSLGQGPEFLIYFQGTGAADDSGLPNDRFFAVRPEGSVSTLKIQRTERGDSAVYLCASSRLTGVSNTGELFFGEGSRLTVL.

The chain links TRBV6-5 to TRBJ1-5; no clear D. The CDR3 contains 11 residues. Germline V gives CDR1 MNHEY, CDR2 SVGAGI. The V gene lost 7 bases and the J gene lost 9 bases, with 10 bases spanning the gap. CDR3 sequence (DNA): TGTGCCAGCAAGAGCGATCGGCCCCAGCATTTT. Amino acid sequence: CASKSDRPQHF.

The chain employs TRBV6-6 and TRBJ2-3, with 9 nucleotides matching TRBD2. J lost 4 bases, V lost 0 bases, and 5 bases had no gene match. This CDR3 region has 16 residues. CDR1 MNHNY and CDR2 SVGAGI come from the germline V gene (reference sequence). The CDR3 is CASSYSLAGGPDTQYF. DNA of the CDR3: TGTGCCAGCAGTTACTCCCTGGCGGGGGGGCCAGATACGCAGTATTTT.

The table lists this clone with a count of one. This sequence joins TRBV4-3 and TRBJ2-7, with D unclear. CDR3 length equals 15 residues. Trimming cost V 0 bases and J 4 bases, with 13 bases left between them. Germline lookup yields CDR1 LGHNA and CDR2 YSLEER. In nucleotides, the CDR3 is TGCGCCAGCAGCCAAGATGCAAACCGCTTATACGAGCAGTACTTC. This translates into CASSQDANRLYEQYF.

This chain uses TRBV27 with TRBJ1-5; TRBD1 matches 9 bases. After removal of 4 bases from V and 10 bases from J, the junction contained 5 bases not matched to a gene. Germline V gene sequence: CDR1 MNHEY, CDR2 SMNVEV (reference sequence). The CDR3 loop spans 13 amino acids. This CDR3 reads CASSSTGGYPQHF. The CDR3 nucleotides are TGTGCCAGCAGTTCGACAGGGGGGTACCCCCAGCATTTT.

This chain links TRBV27 with TRBJ1-2; 7 nucleotides agree with TRBD1. The CDR3 runs to 16 residues. V lost 6 bases, J lost 6 bases, and 16 bases stayed unmatched. CDR1 is MNHEY, CDR2 SMNVEV, per germline (reference sequence). The CDR3 sequence is CASRPLGGRAEDGYTF. The CDR3 DNA reads TGTGCCAGCAGGCCATTAGGGGGCAGGGCGGAAGATGGCTACACCTTC.